The entry that follows covers one T cell receptor beta chain sequence. Its specificity is not known. Investigators sourced 1.5 to 2 micrograms of genomic DNA from cryopreserved PBMCs for TCR beta libraries. Trimming took 0 bases from V and 2 from J, leaving 15 bases between them. The CDR3 runs 16 residues. Germline-derived CDR1 and CDR2 are SGHRS and YFSETQ. Clones were sequenced by immunoSEQ multiplex PCR, and TCRdb holds only the in-frame ones, with some missing. The profile shows around 70,000 clones, about nine tenths of them singletons. The data belong to a study of cytotoxic CD8 clonotypes in ibrutinib-treated CLL. Whole-study findings and limits: Baseline-level clonality went beyond age-matched healthy donors and moved in step with circulating CD8+ T-cell counts. Sustained-remission patients were sampled at different times than progressing patients were.

Sequenced here: PBMCs, sampled after 12 months of ibrutinib treatment. This TCR was sampled from a human donor with chronic lymphocytic leukemia. V and J are TRBV5-1 and TRBJ2-7; weak D call: TRBD2 (6 bases). Here the CDR3 reads CASSLVGQGGPYEQYF. The CDR3 bases are TGCGCCAGCAGCTTGGTTGGGCAGGGAGGTCCCTACGAGCAGTACTTC.